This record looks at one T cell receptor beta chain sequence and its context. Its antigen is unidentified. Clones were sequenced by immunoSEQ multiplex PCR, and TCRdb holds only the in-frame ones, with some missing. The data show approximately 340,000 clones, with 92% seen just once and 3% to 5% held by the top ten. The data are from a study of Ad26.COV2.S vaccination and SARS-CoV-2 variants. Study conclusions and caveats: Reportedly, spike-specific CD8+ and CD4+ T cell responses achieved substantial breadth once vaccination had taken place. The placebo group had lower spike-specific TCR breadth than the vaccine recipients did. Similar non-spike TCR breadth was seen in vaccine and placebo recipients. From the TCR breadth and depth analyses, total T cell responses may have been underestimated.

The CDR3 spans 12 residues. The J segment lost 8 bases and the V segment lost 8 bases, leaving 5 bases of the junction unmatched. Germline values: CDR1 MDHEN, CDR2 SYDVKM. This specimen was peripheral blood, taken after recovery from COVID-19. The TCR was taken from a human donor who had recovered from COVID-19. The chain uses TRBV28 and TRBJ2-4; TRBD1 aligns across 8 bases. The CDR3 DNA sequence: TGTGCCAGCGGATCGGACAGGGACATTCAGTACTTC. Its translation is CASGSDRDIQYF.